Shown below are 17 T cell receptor beta chains from a single sample sequenced in a study of shared T cell receptors in the human thymus. Data came from immunoSEQ multiplex PCR; TCRdb stores just in-frame clones and leaves some out. The sample has about 500,000 clones, around three quarters seen once. These same data were also listed under a study on human thymus T cells.

The sample taken for sequencing was thymocytes. The receptor set was obtained from a boy younger than two with a congenital heart defect.

In DNA form, the CDR3 reads TGTGCCAGTACTGCAGGCGCCGACACCGGGGAGCTGTTTTTT. Its translation is CASTAGADTGELFF. The J gene is TRBJ2-2, the V gene TRBV19, with D unclear. V lost 7 bases, J lost 3 bases, and 12 bases lay in between. Germline CDR1 is LNHDA and CDR2 is SQIVND (reference sequence). The CDR3 loop spans 14 amino acids.

This clone was detected only a few times. V and J are TRBV5-1 and TRBJ2-7; 10 bases map to TRBD1. CDR3 length: 15 amino acids. Trimming took 4 bases from V and 5 from J; bases not matched to a gene: 9. Germline V CDR1 and CDR2: SGHRS, YFSETQ. The CDR3 sequence is CASSHQTGGWDEQYF. CDR3 nucleotides: TGCGCCAGCAGCCACCAGACAGGGGGCTGGGACGAGCAGTACTTC.

The V call is TRBV19, the J call TRBJ1-2; 8 bases agree with TRBD1. Per germline, CDR1 LNHDA and CDR2 SQIVND (reference sequence). The CDR3 extends over 16 amino acids. Trimming removed 7 bases from V and 8 bases from J; junction bases left unmatched: 18. The CDR3 here is CASTMGQAATPWGYTF. CDR3 bases: TGTGCCAGTACCATGGGACAGGCCGCGACCCCATGGGGCTACACCTTC.

The J gene is TRBJ2-1, the V gene TRBV30, with D perhaps matching TRBD2 (5 bases). CDR1 is GTSNPN and CDR2 is SVGIG in the germline V gene (reference sequence). CDR3 length equals 15 residues. The V gene lost 1 base and the J gene lost 4 bases, with 14 bases spanning the gap. The CDR3 is CAWSASDLAYNEQFF. For the CDR3, the DNA is TGTGCCTGGAGTGCCTCGGACCTAGCATACAATGAGCAGTTCTTC.

The rearrangement links TRBV7-2 to TRBJ2-1, with 7 positions matching TRBD2. The germline V gene encodes CDR1 SGHTA and CDR2 FQGNSA. V lost 5 bases and J lost 11; bases outside the gene matches: 6. The length of the CDR3 is 12 residues. The CDR3 DNA sequence: TGTGCCAGCAGCGGCGGGGGACCCAAGCAGTTCTTC. This codes for CASSGGGPKQFF.

The chain links TRBV25-1 to TRBJ1-4; a possible D gene is TRBD1 (5 bases). V was cut by 3 bases and J by 0 bases, with 17 bases left in between. The CDR3 loop spans 18 amino acids. The V gene's germline CDR1 is MGHDK and CDR2 SYGVNS. The CDR3 is CASSDLKEGDATNEKLFF. CDR3 DNA: TGTGCCAGCAGTGACCTCAAGGAAGGGGATGCAACTAATGAAAAACTGTTTTTT.

This chain uses TRBV9 with TRBJ1-2; TRBD1 agrees at 8 bases. V shed 4 bases, J shed 7 bases, and the junction held 6 bases outside the gene matches. CDR1 is SGDLS and CDR2 is YYNGEE in the germline V gene. The CDR3 is 13 amino acids. The CDR3 DNA follows: TGTGCCAGCAGCCCGGACAGGGAGGGTGGCTACACCTTC. Its protein is CASSPDREGGYTF.

The V and J genes are TRBV15 and TRBJ2-5; 14 bases match TRBD2. Germline values: CDR1 LNHNV, CDR2 YYDKDF (reference sequence). The ends lost 0 bases at V and 1 base at J; junction bases unmatched: 10. There are 20 residues in the CDR3. The CDR3 nucleotides read TGTGCCACCAGCAGAGATGGAGGGACTAGCGGGAGCGAGGGCCAAGAGACCCAGTACTTC. Translating it yields CATSRDGGTSGSEGQETQYF.

The chain links TRBV25-1 to TRBJ2-1, with D tentatively TRBD1 (6 bases). The length of the CDR3 is 16 residues. Germline V gives CDR1 MGHDK, CDR2 SYGVNS. V was clipped by 10 bases and J by 5 bases, with 24 bases between them. CDR3: CAIQGTGAETNNEQFF. The CDR3 DNA is TGTGCCATCCAGGGGACGGGCGCTGAGACGAACAATGAGCAGTTCTTC.

The CDR3 bases are TGTGCCAGCAGTTACTCGATAGGGACTCCCATCAATGAGCAGTTCTTC. Residues: CASSYSIGTPINEQFF. The V call is TRBV6-5, the J call TRBJ2-1; D might be TRBD2 (6 bases). This CDR3 contains 16 residues. The germline gives CDR1 MNHEY, CDR2 SVGAGI. V was trimmed by 0 bases and J by 6 bases, leaving 15 bases between them.

The rearrangement joins TRBV30 to TRBJ1-2, with a possible D match to TRBD1 (5 bases). This CDR3 region has 12 residues. V dropped 1 base and J dropped 4 bases, with 7 bases sitting between them. Germline CDR1 and CDR2: GTSNPN and SVGIG (reference sequence). The CDR3 nucleotides read TGTGCCTGGAGTGACAGGTTCTATGGCTACACCTTC. This gives the protein CAWSDRFYGYTF. Complete variable domain (other parts from reference TRBV30 and TRBJ1-2): SQTIHQWPATLVQPVGSPLSLECTVEGTSNPNLYWYRQAAGRGLQLLFYSVGIGQISSEVPQNLSASRPQDRQFILSSKKLLLSDSGFYLCAWSDRFYGYTFGSGTRLTVV.

Concerning this clone itself: The junction does not match germline at one end; this may be a read error. This rearrangement joins TRBV29-1 to TRBJ2-1, with 15 bases matching TRBD2. The CDR3 length is 16 residues. The germline V gene has CDR1 SQVTM and CDR2 ANQGSEA. CDR3 bases: TGCAGCGCCCAGGGACTAGCGGGAGGACCCTATAATGAGCAGTTCTTC. Its translation is CSAQGLAGGPYNEQFF.

The chain is built from TRBV28 and TRBJ2-2; D gene ambiguous. This CDR3 is built from 14 residues. The germline CDR1 and CDR2 sequences are MDHEN and SYDVKM. V was trimmed by 7 bases and J by 1 base, leaving 10 bases between them. CDR3 DNA sequence: TGTGCCAGCACCCCCCTGTGGAACACCGGGGAGCTGTTTTTT. Protein sequence: CASTPLWNTGELFF.

V gene TRBV28 combines with J gene TRBJ1-2; 7 bases line up with TRBD1. J gave up 5 bases and V 5 bases, and 11 bases lay outside the gene matches. Per germline, CDR1 MDHEN and CDR2 SYDVKM. This CDR3 is built from 15 residues. The CDR3: CASSIETGIRYGYTF. The CDR3, as DNA: TGTGCCAGCAGTATCGAGACAGGGATAAGGTATGGCTACACCTTC.

The V gene is TRBV15, the J gene TRBJ2-7, with 7 positions matching TRBD2. This CDR3 has 17 residues. In germline, CDR1 is LNHNV, CDR2 YYDKDF (reference sequence). With 0 bases clipped from V and 4 bases from J, the junction kept 12 bases outside the gene matches. The CDR3 protein is CATSRDRSAGVSYEQYF. The CDR3 DNA reads as TGTGCCACCAGCAGAGATCGGTCGGCGGGAGTGTCGTACGAGCAGTACTTC.

The rearrangement joins TRBV9 to TRBJ2-7, with TRBD1 matching 9 bases. The trim removed 4 bases at V and 2 bases at J, leaving 4 bases unmatched. Germline CDR1 SGDLS, CDR2 YYNGEE. CDR3 length equals 14 residues. The CDR3 protein is CASSRRTGAYEQYF. CDR3 DNA sequence: TGTGCCAGCAGCCGCAGGACAGGGGCCTACGAGCAGTACTTC.

This clone was detected once. The chain employs TRBV9 and TRBJ1-2; D uncertain. The CDR3 contains 17 residues. Germline loops: CDR1 SGDLS, CDR2 YYNGEE. The V gene lost 0 bases and the J gene lost 4 bases, with 19 bases spanning the gap. CDR3 sequence (DNA): TGTGCCAGCAGCGTAGACTCAGAGAGGGAAAATTTCTATGGCTACACCTTC. This translates into CASSVDSERENFYGYTF. Full variable domain (missing parts from reference TRBV9 and TRBJ1-2): DSGVTQTPKHLITATGQRVTLRCSPRSGDLSVYWYQQSLDQGLQFLIQYYNGEERAKGNILERFSAQQFPDLHSELNLSSLELGDSALYFCASSVDSERENFYGYTFGSGTRLTVV.